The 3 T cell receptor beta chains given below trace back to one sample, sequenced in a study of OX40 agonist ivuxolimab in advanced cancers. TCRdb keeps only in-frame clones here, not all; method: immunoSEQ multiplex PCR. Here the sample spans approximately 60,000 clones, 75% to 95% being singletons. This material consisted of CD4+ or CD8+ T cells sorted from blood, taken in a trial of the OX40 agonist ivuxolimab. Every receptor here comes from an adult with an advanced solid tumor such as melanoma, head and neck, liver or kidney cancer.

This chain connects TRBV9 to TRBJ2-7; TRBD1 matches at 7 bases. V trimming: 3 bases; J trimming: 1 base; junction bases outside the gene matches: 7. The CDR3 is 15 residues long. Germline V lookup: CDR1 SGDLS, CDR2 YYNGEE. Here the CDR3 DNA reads TGTGCCAGCAGCGCGAGACCGGGACAGTCCTACGAGCAGTACTTC. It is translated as CASSARPGQSYEQYF.

CDR3 in amino acids: CASSTPLNTIYF. The CDR3 region has the DNA TGTGCCAGCAGCACCCCCCTAAACACCATATATTTT. The chain employs TRBV28 and TRBJ1-3; D uncertain. From germline, CDR1 is MDHEN and CDR2 SYDVKM. The CDR3 is made up of 12 amino acids. V lost 6 bases and J 6 bases, leaving 9 bases between the germline ends. Complete variable domain (other parts from reference TRBV28 and TRBJ1-3): DVKVTQSSRYLVKRTGEKVFLECVQDMDHENMFWYRQDPGLGLRLIYFSYDVKMKEKGDIPEGYSVSREKKERFSLILESASTNQTSMYLCASSTPLNTIYFGEGSWLTVV.

This CDR3 is CASSQGGDRGETQYF. The DNA for the CDR3 is TGTGCCAGCAGCCAAGGAGGTGACAGGGGAGAGACCCAGTACTTC. This chain connects TRBV4-2 to TRBJ2-5; 8 nucleotides match TRBD1. The CDR3 is made up of 15 amino acids. Looked up from germline, CDR1 is LGHNA and CDR2 is YNFKEQ. V shed 1 base, J shed 4 bases, and the junction held 5 bases outside the gene matches.